The next 28 T cell receptor beta chains were all read from a single sample in a study of blood T cell repertoires in COVID-19. Data came from immunoSEQ multiplex PCR; TCRdb stores just in-frame clones and leaves some out. Of 380,000 or so clones listed, about 88% were seen once; the top ten hold 7% to 7.5%. The sample was peripheral blood. All receptors derive from a woman aged 60-75 years with COVID-19, enrolled during active disease.

This chain connects TRBV3-1 (or the pseudogene TRBV3-2) to TRBJ2-7; 7 bases map to TRBD2. Germline V lookup: CDR1 LGHDT, CDR2 YNNKEL (reference sequence). Losses at the gene ends were 4 bases for V and 4 bases for J; bases not matched to a gene: 7. The CDR3 sequence is 14 residues long. DNA for the CDR3: TGTGCCAGCAGCCTGGGGAGGGGCCCATACGAGCAGTACTTC. Translation: CASSLGRGPYEQYF.

The chain is built from TRBV12-3 or TRBV12-4 and TRBJ2-1, with 8 nucleotides matching TRBD2. The CDR3 contains 13 residues. The V segment lost 6 bases and the J segment 9 bases; nucleotides outside the gene matches: 7. The CDR3, as DNA: TGTGCCAGCAGCCGCAGCGGGGGAGGTGAGCAGTTCTTC. Residues: CASSRSGGGEQFF.

This clone came up a few times. The chain uses TRBV7-3 and TRBJ1-1, with D unresolved. The V end lost 2 bases, the J end lost 1 base, and 5 bases lay between the germline ends. CDR1 and CDR2 from the germline V gene are SGHTA and FQGTGA. This CDR3 contains 13 residues. The CDR3 sequence: CASSLSSNTEAFF. The CDR3 DNA reads TGTGCCAGCAGCTTATCCTCGAACACTGAAGCTTTCTTT.

This rearrangement joins TRBV25-1 to TRBJ1-2; no clear D gene. V was cut by 1 base and J by 3 bases, with 15 bases left in between. The germline CDR1 and CDR2 sequences are MGHDK and SYGVNS. This CDR3 is built from 16 residues. The CDR3 sequence is CASSELDMKEDYGYTF. CDR3 sequence (DNA): TGTGCCAGCAGTGAATTGGATATGAAGGAGGACTATGGCTACACCTTC.

This rearrangement joins TRBV30 to TRBJ2-7; TRBD1 matches 7 bases. With V trimmed by 3 bases and J by 1 base, 12 bases remained unmatched. Germline V gene data show CDR1 as GTSNPN and CDR2 as SVGIG (reference sequence). The CDR3 runs to 16 residues. The CDR3 reads CAWSKGWSRGSYEQYF. The CDR3 DNA reads TGTGCCTGGAGCAAAGGGTGGTCCAGGGGGTCCTACGAGCAGTACTTC. Variable domain in full (rest from reference TRBV30 and TRBJ2-7): SQTIHQWPATLVQPVGSPLSLECTVEGTSNPNLYWYRQAAGRGLQLLFYSVGIGQISSEVPQNLSASRPQDRQFILSSKKLLLSDSGFYLCAWSKGWSRGSYEQYFGPGTRLTVT.

The rearrangement links TRBV18 to TRBJ2-2; maybe TRBD2 (5 bases). The CDR3 has 17 amino acids. In germline, CDR1 is KGHSH, CDR2 LQKENI. The V end lost 0 bases, the J end lost 1 base, and 12 bases lay between the germline ends. This CDR3 is CASSPPGHGGNTGELFF. CDR3 coding DNA: TGTGCCAGCTCACCACCAGGCCACGGAGGGAACACCGGGGAGCTGTTTTTT.

The chain employs TRBV6-5 and TRBJ2-6; 7 nucleotides line up with TRBD1. J gave up 1 base and V 8 bases, and 2 bases lay outside the gene matches. Germline lookup yields CDR1 MNHEY and CDR2 SVGAGI. This CDR3 has 14 amino acids. In DNA, the CDR3 is TGTGCCAGCTCAGGGGGATCTGGGGCCAACGTCCTGACTTTC. Translating it yields CASSGGSGANVLTF.

J is TRBJ2-4 and V is TRBV5-1; D is perhaps TRBD2 (6 bases). The length of the CDR3 is 16 residues. Germline CDR1 and CDR2: SGHRS and YFSETQ. The germline V and J ends were trimmed by 0 bases and 3 bases, with 13 bases remaining between them. The CDR3 sequence: CASSLVGGWDKNIQYF. CDR3 sequence (DNA): TGCGCCAGCAGCTTGGTCGGGGGATGGGACAAAAACATTCAGTACTTC.

The V gene is TRBV5-5, the J gene TRBJ1-4, with TRBD1 matching 9 bases. V lost 3 bases, J lost 4 bases, and 4 bases stayed unmatched. This CDR3 comprises 15 residues. Looked up from germline, CDR1 is SGHKS and CDR2 is YYEKEE (reference sequence). CDR3 DNA sequence: TGTGCCAGCAGCTCCGGGACAGGGTTTAATGAAAAACTGTTTTTT. Translated: CASSSGTGFNEKLFF.

The chain recombines TRBV18 with TRBJ1-2; TRBD1 might be the D (5 bases). Germline-derived CDR1 and CDR2 are KGHSH and LQKENI. CDR3 length: 12 residues. Between the trimmed V and J ends, which lost 3 bases and 8 bases, there was a span of 10 bases. The DNA for the CDR3 is TGTGCCAGCTCACCTGACAGTAAAGGCTACACCTTC. Protein: CASSPDSKGYTF.

The CDR3 reads CASSRRQEQFF. CDR3 sequence (DNA): TGTGCCAGCAGCCGACGACAGGAGCAGTTCTTC. The V gene is TRBV12-3 or TRBV12-4, the J gene TRBJ2-1, with D perhaps matching TRBD1 (5 bases). Trimming left V 6 bases short and J 10 bases short, with 10 bases between. This CDR3 spans 11 amino acids.

The genes are TRBV27 and TRBJ1-3, with 9 bases lining up with TRBD1. Trimming removed 5 bases from V and 0 bases from J; junction bases left unmatched: 23. The CDR3 length is 22 residues. In germline, CDR1 is MNHEY, CDR2 SMNVEV (reference sequence). The DNA of the CDR3 is TGTGCCAGCAGTCACGCGAATTTCGGTGGGACAGGGCCTCGTATCTCTGGAAACACCATATATTTT. Translated: CASSHANFGGTGPRISGNTIYF.

The rearrangement links TRBV2 to TRBJ2-2; D is undetermined. V dropped 6 bases and J dropped 7 bases, with 6 bases sitting between them. Germline V gene lookup returns CDR1 SNHLY and CDR2 FYNNEI. This CDR3 contains 11 residues. The CDR3 here is CASRLRGELFF. Written as DNA, the CDR3 is TGTGCCAGCAGACTACGCGGGGAGCTGTTTTTT.

The V and J genes are TRBV7-9 and TRBJ1-3; tentative D call: TRBD1 (5 bases). This CDR3 is built from 16 residues. The V gene's germline CDR1 is SEHNR and CDR2 FQNEAQ (reference sequence). Trimming left V 5 bases short and J 0 bases short, with 14 bases between. In nucleotides, the CDR3 is TGTGCCAGCAGCCCGCGACAGAGAAGCTCTGGAAACACCATATATTTT. Translating it yields CASSPRQRSSGNTIYF.

This chain connects TRBV19 to TRBJ2-1; 9 nucleotides match TRBD2. There are 16 residues in the CDR3. In germline, CDR1 is LNHDA, CDR2 SQIVND (reference sequence). The trim removed 1 base at V and 8 bases at J, leaving 9 bases unmatched. This CDR3 reads CASSIGLLAGLYEQFF. CDR3 nucleotides: TGTGCCAGTAGTATAGGATTGCTAGCGGGGCTCTATGAGCAGTTCTTC.

This clone was counted once. J is TRBJ2-2 and V is TRBV11-3; no clear D gene. Germline CDR1 is SGHNT and CDR2 is YENEEA. The CDR3 spans 13 residues. With 5 bases removed from V and 8 bases from J, the gap between germline ends came to 12 bases. CDR3 coding DNA: TGTGCCAGCAGCCTCGTTTCTTCTGGGGAGCTGTTTTTT. Translated, it gives CASSLVSSGELFF.

The J gene is TRBJ1-1, the V gene TRBV7-2, with TRBD1 matching over 7 bases. V shed 5 bases, J shed 7 bases, and the junction held 10 bases outside the gene matches. The CDR3 has 14 amino acids. Germline-derived CDR1 and CDR2 are SGHTA and FQGNSA. The CDR3 sequence: CASSQTGSGLEAFF. The CDR3 coding sequence is TGTGCCAGCAGCCAGACAGGGTCGGGGCTTGAAGCTTTCTTT.

The genes are TRBV19 and TRBJ1-6; no firm D call. V shed 6 bases and J shed 11 bases, with 17 bases lying between them. The CDR3 contains 14 residues. Germline assignment: CDR1 LNHDA and CDR2 SQIVND (reference sequence). CDR3 region: CASSRGRERPPLHF. The CDR3 DNA sequence: TGTGCCAGTAGCAGAGGGAGGGAGCGGCCACCCCTCCACTTT. Together with reference TRBV19 and TRBJ1-6, the CDR3 gives the full variable domain: DGGITQSPKYLFRKEGQNVTLSCEQNLNHDAMYWYRQDPGQGLRLIYYSQIVNDFQKGDIAEGYSVSREKKESFPLTVTSAQKNPTAFYLCASSRGRERPPLHFGNGTRLTVT.

J is TRBJ1-2 and V is TRBV7-2; 8 bases match TRBD1. The CDR3 sequence is 15 residues long. V was clipped by 2 bases and J by 6 bases; unmatched bases: 8. The V gene's germline CDR1 is SGHTA and CDR2 FQGNSA. The CDR3 loop is CASSLSGGSGDGYTF. CDR3 DNA: TGTGCCAGCAGCTTATCAGGGGGCAGTGGGGATGGCTACACCTTC.

The genes are TRBV19 and TRBJ1-2; D uncertain. Trimming removed 5 bases from V and 8 bases from J, with 15 bases in between. Germline CDR1 is LNHDA and CDR2 is SQIVND (reference sequence). This CDR3 comprises 13 residues. CDR3 DNA sequence: TGTGCCAGTAGTCTAGGTGGCGCGGAGGGCTACACCTTC. This translates into CASSLGGAEGYTF.

V usage is TRBV7-2 and J usage is TRBJ1-4, with D perhaps matching TRBD1 (6 bases). Trimming took 2 bases from V and 10 from J, leaving 14 bases between them. CDR3 size: 14 residues. CDR1 and CDR2 from the germline V gene are SGHTA and FQGNSA. CDR3 nucleotide sequence: TGTGCCAGCAGCTTACAGGGGAGGGAAGGAAAACTGTTTTTT. It is translated as CASSLQGREGKLFF.

V usage is TRBV7-2 and J usage is TRBJ2-7; perhaps TRBD1 as D (6 bases). CDR1 SGHTA and CDR2 FQGNSA come from the germline V gene. The V end lost 1 base, the J end lost 2 bases, and 9 bases lay between the germline ends. The CDR3 loop spans 14 amino acids. The CDR3 DNA reads TGTGCCAGCAGCTTAGGCGGACAGCCCTACGAGCAGTACTTC. Its translation is CASSLGGQPYEQYF.

The chain has TRBV9 and TRBJ2-7; 8 nucleotides align to TRBD2. The CDR3 runs 15 residues. Germline V gene sequence: CDR1 SGDLS, CDR2 YYNGEE. V lost 3 bases, J lost 2 bases, and 7 bases stayed unmatched. CDR3 sequence: CASSAGGVPPYEQYF. The CDR3 DNA is TGTGCCAGCAGCGCGGGGGGGGTTCCCCCCTACGAGCAGTACTTC.

This chain connects TRBV9 to TRBJ2-2, with 8 bases that match TRBD2. The CDR3 totals 17 residues. Germline CDR1 reads SGDLS; CDR2 reads YYNGEE. Germline trimming cut 4 bases from V and 8 bases from J; bases unmatched to any gene: 16. The CDR3 bases are TGTGCCAGCAGCCGGACCTGGGGGCGGGGGGCCTCAGGGGAGCTGTTTTTT. Its translation: CASSRTWGRGASGELFF.

The chain combines TRBV12-5 with TRBJ2-2; D is possibly TRBD2 (5 bases). The germline CDR1 and CDR2 sequences are LGHNT and FRNRAP. V was clipped by 2 bases and J by 5 bases, with 12 bases between them. This CDR3 has 15 amino acids. The CDR3 region is CASGLWASLTGELFF. The CDR3 nucleotides read TGTGCTAGTGGTTTGTGGGCTAGCCTTACCGGGGAGCTGTTTTTT.

This rearrangement joins TRBV18 to TRBJ2-1, with TRBD2 identical over 8 bases. In germline, CDR1 is KGHSH, CDR2 LQKENI. CDR3 length equals 16 residues. The J segment lost 7 bases and the V segment lost 4 bases, leaving 12 bases of the junction unmatched. The CDR3 nucleotides are TGTGCCAGCTCACGGAAACCGGGACTAGAGATTAATGAGCAGTTCTTC. Translated: CASSRKPGLEINEQFF.

The chain employs TRBV12-3 or TRBV12-4 and TRBJ1-5; D call uncertain. With 4 bases removed from V and 6 bases from J, the gap between germline ends came to 7 bases. The length of the CDR3 is 12 residues. DNA of the CDR3: TGTGCCAGCAGTTCACCGGGTCAGCCCCAGCATTTT. It yields the protein CASSSPGQPQHF.

This clone was picked up one time. The chain couples TRBV29-1 to TRBJ2-7; D is perhaps TRBD1 (5 bases). Germline-derived CDR1 and CDR2 are SQVTM and ANQGSEA. The CDR3 totals 15 residues. V gave up 1 base and J gave up 4 bases, with 17 bases separating them. CDR3 protein: CSVEVMQGRLYEQYF. The CDR3 region has the DNA TGCAGCGTTGAAGTGATGCAGGGAAGGCTTTACGAGCAGTACTTC.